The 27 T cell receptor beta chains in this list originate from one sample, sequenced in a study of T cells in Graves' hyperthyroidism and ophthalmopathy. RNA transcripts served as the template for amplifying TCR beta CDR3 regions. When the TCR CDR3 underwent first-round RT-PCR, the HTBI primer set was used. TCRdb re-derived calls from the multiplex PCR reads in MiXCR, one entry per CDR3 protein. The repertoire holds 530,000 or so distinct CDR3 sequences, with approximately 24% as singletons. The sequenced material came from blood. These receptors originate from a woman aged 25 to 39 with Graves' ophthalmopathy.

This sequence joins TRBV3-1 and TRBJ1-6, with no clear D. V gave up 0 bases and J gave up 11 bases, with 11 bases separating them. This CDR3 comprises 14 residues. Per the germline V gene, CDR1 is LGHDT and CDR2 is YNNKEL (reference sequence). The CDR3 protein is CASSQDRAYPPLHF. DNA for the CDR3: TGTGCCAGCAGCCAAGATAGGGCTTATCCACCCCTCCACTTT.

A remark on this clonotype: One end of the junction does not line up with germline, which may come from a read error. The chain combines TRBV6-1 with TRBJ2-4, with D perhaps matching TRBD2 (5 bases). The germline V gene encodes CDR1 MNHNS and CDR2 SASEGT. The CDR3 contains 15 residues. This chain's CDR3 is CASSRSSVLLSIKYF. CDR3 DNA sequence: TGTGCCAGCAGTCGCAGTAGCGTACTTCTAAGCATTAAGTACTTC.

The sample holds many counts of this clonotype. This rearrangement joins TRBV25-1 to TRBJ1-2; TRBD1 agrees at 11 bases. CDR1 is MGHDK, CDR2 SYGVNS, per germline. The V and J ends lost 7 bases and 8 bases, in that order; junction bases with no gene match: 9. The CDR3 runs to 14 residues. CDR3 in DNA: TGTGCCAGCACCAGGACAGGGGGCATTGAAGGCTACACCTTC. This encodes CASTRTGGIEGYTF.

This clonotype was observed at least ten times. The chain carries TRBV10-3 and TRBJ1-1; 9 bases are shared with TRBD1. The germline gives CDR1 ENHRY, CDR2 SYGVKD. There are 15 residues in the CDR3. Germline trimming cut 5 bases from V and 5 bases from J; bases unmatched to any gene: 9. The CDR3 coding sequence is TGTGCCATCAGTTCATCGGGACAGGGCGGGACTGAAGCTTTCTTT. It translates to CAISSSGQGGTEAFF.

The sample holds a few counts of this clonotype. The chain recombines TRBV7-2 with TRBJ2-5; 8 positions match TRBD1. After removal of 0 bases from V and 3 bases from J, the junction contained 6 bases not matched to a gene. The germline gives CDR1 SGHTA, CDR2 FQGNSA. The CDR3 is 16 residues long. CDR3: CASSLARGQGEETQYF. Here the CDR3 DNA reads TGTGCCAGCAGCTTAGCGCGAGGACAGGGCGAAGAGACCCAGTACTTC.

The gene calls are TRBV28 and TRBJ2-7; D unresolved. Trimming took off 6 bases at V and 0 bases at J, with 12 bases between the two ends. Looked up from germline, CDR1 is MDHEN and CDR2 is SYDVKM. The CDR3 has 14 residues. The CDR3 nucleotides are TGTGCCAGCAGCACCTTTCCGGGCTCCTACGAGCAGTACTTC. Translated: CASSTFPGSYEQYF.

The gene calls are TRBV2 and TRBJ2-7; D assignment may be TRBD1 or TRBD2 (5 bases each). CDR1 and CDR2 from the germline V gene are SNHLY and FYNNEI. The germline V and J ends were trimmed by 4 bases and 5 bases, with 18 bases remaining between them. This CDR3 contains 15 residues. The CDR3 DNA reads TGTGCCAGCAGTGGGGGCAGGGCGGAGGTAGACGAGCAGTACTTC. Its protein product is CASSGGRAEVDEQYF.

The CDR3 loop reads CASSYSSGGLNYGYTF. CDR3 DNA sequence: TGTGCCAGCAGTTACTCTTCAGGGGGCCTCAACTATGGCTACACCTTC. V gene TRBV6-5 combines with J gene TRBJ1-2; 8 bases line up with TRBD1. The CDR3 is 16 residues long. Per germline, CDR1 MNHEY and CDR2 SVGAGI. Trimming cost V 0 bases and J 2 bases; bases outside gene matches: 5.

As concerns this clonotype: One end of the junction fails to match germline, which may point to a read error. The rearrangement links TRBV7-7 to TRBJ2-5; tentatively, D is TRBD2 (6 bases). Germline assignment: CDR1 SSHAT and CDR2 FNYEAQ (reference sequence). The CDR3 spans 18 residues. The CDR3 sequence: CASSLELAPYINQETQYF. DNA of the CDR3: TGTGCTAGCAGCTTAGAACTAGCCCCCTACATTAATCAAGAGACCCAGTACTTC. The whole variable domain, remainder taken from reference TRBV7-7 and TRBJ2-5, is GAGVSQSPRYKVTKRGQDVTLRCDPISSHATLYWYQQALGQGPEFLTYFNYEAQPDKSGLPSDRFSAERPEGSISTLTIQRTEQRDSAMYRCASSLELAPYINQETQYFGPGTRLLVL.

This clonotype was seen ten or more times. The chain links TRBV27 to TRBJ1-5, with D maybe TRBD1 (5 bases). The germline V gene has CDR1 MNHEY and CDR2 SMNVEV (reference sequence). This CDR3 region has 17 residues. V lost 6 bases, J lost 2 bases, and 20 bases lay in between. Here the CDR3 reads CASRPDKPLGGNQPQHF. Here the CDR3 DNA reads TGTGCCAGCAGACCTGACAAACCCCTAGGGGGCAATCAGCCCCAGCATTTT.

This clonotype was seen a handful of times. The chain combines TRBV9 with TRBJ2-7; D might be TRBD2 (5 bases). This CDR3 spans 16 amino acids. The germline V gene has CDR1 SGDLS and CDR2 YYNGEE. V lost 3 bases and J lost 0, with 16 bases in between. The CDR3 here is CASSDPGGGGSYEQYF. The CDR3 DNA reads TGTGCCAGCAGCGACCCCGGAGGAGGCGGCTCCTACGAGCAGTACTTC.

This clonotype was counted a few times. A much larger clonotype is one base distant, so this may be a read error. V is TRBV6-2 or TRBV6-3 and J is TRBJ1-2, with 8 bases matching TRBD1. Unmatched junction bases numbered 5, after V lost 7 bases and J lost 4 bases. Germline loops: CDR1 MNHEY, CDR2 SVGEGT. The CDR3 is 13 amino acids. CDR3 nucleotides: TGTGCCAGCACCCAGGACAGGGCCTATGGCTACACCTTC. Translation: CASTQDRAYGYTF.

This clonotype occurred a few times. The chain has TRBV4-1 and TRBJ1-1; D remains unclear. This CDR3 spans 18 amino acids. V was cut by 0 bases and J by 10 bases, with 27 bases left in between. Looked up from germline, CDR1 is MGHRA and CDR2 is YSYEKL. The DNA of the CDR3 is TGCGCCAGCAGCCAAGATCTGTTAAGCGTCGAAAGACTTCCGCGAGCTTTCTTT. As protein: CASSQDLLSVERLPRAFF.

The chain recombines TRBV6-2 or TRBV6-3 with TRBJ1-1, with a tentative D call TRBD1 (5 bases). CDR3 length equals 14 residues. From germline, CDR1 is MNHEY and CDR2 SVGEGT. V was cut by 5 bases and J by 0 bases, with 10 bases left in between. Here the CDR3 DNA reads TGTGCCAGCAGTAAGGGACCCATGAACACTGAAGCTTTCTTT. Translated, it gives CASSKGPMNTEAFF.

This sequence joins TRBV4-2 and TRBJ1-2; TRBD1 is a possible D gene (5 bases). Germline V gene sequence: CDR1 LGHNA, CDR2 YNFKEQ. There are 14 residues in the CDR3. V was clipped by 0 bases and J by 2 bases, with 7 bases between them. The CDR3 spells CASSQEEGNYGYTF. Written as DNA, the CDR3 is TGTGCCAGCAGCCAAGAGGAGGGGAACTATGGCTACACCTTC.

This clonotype was found many times. The rearrangement links TRBV12-3 or TRBV12-4 to TRBJ2-7; 9 positions agree with TRBD1. V was clipped by 6 bases and J by 5 bases; unmatched bases: 8. CDR3 length: 14 amino acids. DNA for the CDR3: TGTGCCAGCAGCTCCGGGACAGGGTTACACGAGCAGTACTTC. Translating it yields CASSSGTGLHEQYF.

This clonotype was recorded at least ten times. The chain employs TRBV12-3 or TRBV12-4 and TRBJ2-7; 8 nucleotides line up with TRBD1. CDR3 size: 16 residues. V shed 6 bases and J 2 bases; nucleotides not matched to a gene: 12. This chain's CDR3 is CASSRKGTGVTYEQYF. DNA of the CDR3: TGTGCCAGCAGCCGAAAGGGGACAGGAGTAACCTACGAGCAGTACTTC.

This clonotype was observed many times. V and J are TRBV27 and TRBJ2-7; no definite D call. The CDR3 loop spans 13 amino acids. The germline gives CDR1 MNHEY, CDR2 SMNVEV (reference sequence). Trimming cost V 0 bases and J 5 bases, with 8 bases left between them. Here the CDR3 reads CASSLSMGNEQYF. The CDR3 region has the DNA TGTGCCAGCAGTTTATCTATGGGAAACGAGCAGTACTTC.

This rearrangement joins TRBV6-1 to TRBJ2-5; D is tentatively TRBD1 or TRBD2 (5 bases each). Germline V gives CDR1 MNHNS, CDR2 SASEGT. V lost 3 bases and J 5 bases, leaving 13 bases between the germline ends. CDR3 length equals 14 residues. CDR3 residues: CASSEWGPRETQYF. The CDR3 region has the DNA TGTGCCAGCAGTGAGTGGGGACCCAGGGAGACCCAGTACTTC.

The chain recombines TRBV6-1 with TRBJ2-2, with TRBD2 identical over 12 bases. The CDR3 contains 19 residues. V shed 1 base, J shed 3 bases, and the junction held 9 bases outside the gene matches. CDR1 and CDR2 (germline): MNHNS, SASEGT. This chain's CDR3 is CASSEVPSGRVLYTGELFF. The DNA of the CDR3 is TGTGCCAGCAGTGAAGTACCTAGCGGGAGGGTTTTGTACACCGGGGAGCTGTTTTTT.

This clonotype was detected a few times. The gene calls are TRBV11-2 and TRBJ2-3; tentative D call: TRBD2 (5 bases). The CDR3 is 13 amino acids. Per the germline V gene, CDR1 is SGHAT and CDR2 is FQNNGV. V was shortened by 0 bases and J by 8 bases, with 9 bases between the two germline ends. CDR3 nucleotide sequence: TGTGCCAGCAGCTTAGATCTAGGAGGTACGCAGTATTTT. Protein product: CASSLDLGGTQYF. The full variable domain, completed using reference TRBV11-2 and TRBJ2-3, is EAGVAQSPRYKIIEKRQSVAFWCNPISGHATLYWYQQILGQGPKLLIQFQNNGVVDDSQLPKDRFSAERLKGVDSTLKIQPAKLEDSAVYLCASSLDLGGTQYFGPGTRLTVL.

With regard to this clonotype: Since a much larger clone is just one base distant, this may be a read error. V gene TRBV28 combines with J gene TRBJ2-7, with a weak D call TRBD1 (6 bases). Looked up from germline, CDR1 is MDHEN and CDR2 is SYDVKM. The CDR3 has 15 residues. The CDR3 region has the DNA TGTGCCAGCAGTTTCCAGGGGAAGGGGTCCTACGAGCAGTGCTTC. This sequence encodes CASSFQGKGSYEQCF.

At least ten counts were recorded for this clonotype. The rearrangement links TRBV6-4 to TRBJ2-3; D may be TRBD2 (6 bases). Germline CDR1 is MRHNA and CDR2 is SNTAGT. V was clipped by 6 bases and J by 2 bases, with 18 bases between them. The CDR3 has 16 amino acids. CDR3 sequence: CASRTEGSTYTDTQYF. Here the CDR3 DNA reads TGTGCCAGCAGGACGGAGGGGTCCACCTACACAGATACGCAGTATTTT.

V and J are TRBV4-1 and TRBJ2-5, with 10 bases matching TRBD2. In germline, CDR1 is MGHRA, CDR2 YSYEKL. Losses at the gene ends were 3 bases for V and 4 bases for J; bases not matched to a gene: 5. The CDR3 is made up of 15 amino acids. The CDR3 loop is CASSQRLAGGETQYF. CDR3 bases: TGCGCCAGCAGCCAGCGACTAGCGGGCGGAGAGACCCAGTACTTC.

This clonotype was observed at least ten times. The chain uses TRBV29-1 and TRBJ1-5; tentatively, D is TRBD1 (5 bases). The CDR3 extends over 14 amino acids. The germline CDR1 and CDR2 sequences are SQVTM and ANQGSEA. V gave up 4 bases and J gave up 4 bases, with 14 bases separating them. The CDR3, as DNA: TGCAGCGTTGCCGTTGGGGGTGGGAATCAGCCCCAGCATTTT. It translates to CSVAVGGGNQPQHF.

The sample holds many counts of this clonotype. The chain is built from TRBV11-2 and TRBJ2-7; a possible D gene is TRBD2 (6 bases). Germline CDR1 SGHAT, CDR2 FQNNGV. The CDR3 is 15 amino acids. Trimming left V 5 bases short and J 9 bases short, with 23 bases between. This CDR3 is CASSEVEGRIIAQYF. CDR3 in DNA: TGTGCCAGCAGCGAAGTGGAGGGCCGAATAATCGCGCAGTACTTC.

At least ten counts were recorded for this clonotype. The chain is built from TRBV7-2 and TRBJ2-7; no clear D gene. The CDR3 totals 13 residues. The germline V and J ends were trimmed by 1 base and 2 bases, with 6 bases remaining between them. Germline CDR1 is SGHTA and CDR2 is FQGNSA. The CDR3 sequence is CASSLVAAYEQYF. The CDR3 nucleotides are TGTGCCAGCAGCTTAGTGGCGGCCTACGAGCAGTACTTC.